This TCR beta chain was recovered during a study of blood T cell repertoires in COVID-19. Study overall: From the United States, Italy and Spain came samples of acute and convalescent COVID-19. The analysed material was cDNA or gDNA that came from T cells, B-cell-depleted T cells, or PBMCs.

This CDR3 has 18 residues. V lost 0 bases, J lost 7 bases, and 16 bases stayed unmatched. The germline CDR1 and CDR2 sequences are LGHDT and YNNKEL (reference sequence). There are a few counts of this clone. As originally analysed: Cell counts per sample came from amplifying reference gene primers. Profiling relied on immunoSEQ multiplex PCR, and the TCRdb table lists in-frame clones only, not all of them. For V, J and clone size, that table is used; D and trimming come from the DNA. The profile shows 200,000 to 300,000 clones, 75% to 85% of them singletons. Seattle cases were enrolled at active infection and followed longitudinally.

This rearrangement joins TRBV3-1 (or the pseudogene TRBV3-2) to TRBJ1-2; the match to TRBD1 covers 8 bases. The sample comprised peripheral blood. The clonotype originates from a woman aged 80 or older with COVID-19, enrolled during active disease. Written as DNA, the CDR3 is TGTGCCAGCAGCCAAGATAGGGGGACAGGCGCTTTTGGAATTGGCTACACCTTC. Amino acid sequence: CASSQDRGTGAFGIGYTF.